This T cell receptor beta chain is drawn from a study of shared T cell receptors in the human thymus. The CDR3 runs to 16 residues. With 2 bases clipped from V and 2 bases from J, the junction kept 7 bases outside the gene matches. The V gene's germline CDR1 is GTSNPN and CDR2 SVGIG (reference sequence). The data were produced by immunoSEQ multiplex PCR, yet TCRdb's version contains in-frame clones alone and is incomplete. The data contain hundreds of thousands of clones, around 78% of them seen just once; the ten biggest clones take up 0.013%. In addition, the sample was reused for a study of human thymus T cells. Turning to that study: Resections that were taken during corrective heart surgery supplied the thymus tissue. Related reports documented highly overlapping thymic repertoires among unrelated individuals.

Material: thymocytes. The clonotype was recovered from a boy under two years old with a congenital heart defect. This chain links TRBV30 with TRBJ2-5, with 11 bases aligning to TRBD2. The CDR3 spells CAWSPLAGGSQETQYF. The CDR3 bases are TGTGCCTGGAGTCCCCTAGCGGGAGGTTCACAAGAGACCCAGTACTTC. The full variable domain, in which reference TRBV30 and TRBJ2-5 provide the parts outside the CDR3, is SQTIHQWPATLVQPVGSPLSLECTVEGTSNPNLYWYRQAAGRGLQLLFYSVGIGQISSEVPQNLSASRPQDRQFILSSKKLLLSDSGFYLCAWSPLAGGSQETQYFGPGTRLLVL.